These 3 T cell receptor beta chains came from one sample sequenced in a study of T cells after yellow fever vaccination. TCRdb re-analysed the 5' RACE reads in MiXCR, keeping a single row per CDR3 protein. This table holds about 320,000 distinct CDR3 sequences, 3.5% to 5% found once. The sequenced sample was PBMCs, obtained 15 days after the yellow fever booster vaccination. The receptors were gathered from a man younger than 35 who received the YFV17D yellow fever vaccine.

This clonotype came up many times. The gene calls are TRBV6-2 or TRBV6-3 and TRBJ2-2; D call uncertain. The CDR3 is 14 residues long. Looked up from germline, CDR1 is MNHEY and CDR2 is SVGEGT. With 4 bases removed from V and 1 base from J, the gap between germline ends came to 7 bases. DNA of the CDR3: TGTGCCAGCAGTTGGGTCGGGAACACCGGGGAGCTGTTTTTT. It codes for CASSWVGNTGELFF.

V gene TRBV10-3 combines with J gene TRBJ1-6, with 10 bases lining up with TRBD1. Unmatched junction bases numbered 3, after V lost 2 bases and J lost 8 bases. This CDR3 comprises 15 residues. CDR1 and CDR2 from the germline V gene are ENHRY and SYGVKD. CDR3 in amino acids: CAISELGTGDSPLHF. DNA of the CDR3: TGTGCCATCAGTGAGCTCGGGACAGGGGATTCACCCCTCCACTTT.

This clonotype was seen many times. The CDR3 region is CSAARVTEAFF. DNA for the CDR3: TGCAGTGCTGCCAGGGTAACTGAAGCTTTCTTT. The chain employs TRBV20-1 and TRBJ1-1, with D possibly matching TRBD1 (5 bases). The germline CDR1 and CDR2 sequences are DFQATT and SNEGSKA (reference sequence). The CDR3 is 11 residues long. The ends were cut back, 5 bases at V and 5 bases at J, with 9 bases in the middle.